This T cell receptor (beta chain) was documented in a study of T cells in Graves' hyperthyroidism and ophthalmopathy. Between the trimmed V and J ends, which lost 8 bases and 6 bases, there was a span of 19 bases. CDR1 and CDR2 from the germline V gene are LNHDA and SQIVND (reference sequence). The CDR3 is 14 residues long. Study findings and constraints: The model anticipated ophthalmopathy a median around 6 months pre-onset. Among thyroid clonotypes expanded above 0.001, most also appeared in blood.

The source of the PBMCs was about 10 ml of fresh peripheral blood. Amplification of TCR beta CDR3 regions was performed using RNA transcripts as template. TCR CDR3 underwent first-round RT-PCR with the HTBI primer set. TCRdb redid the calling of the multiplex PCR reads with MiXCR, one entry per CDR3 protein. In the table there are about 350,000 distinct CDR3 sequences, approximately 15% of which are singletons. To note about this clonotype: The antigen is undetermined.

The source is a woman in her 30s with Graves' hyperthyroidism. The chain employs TRBV19 and TRBJ1-1; D uncertain. The sequenced sample consisted of blood. The CDR3 region is CASQSTPSDAEAFF. The CDR3 DNA sequence: TGTGCCAGTCAGTCAACTCCGTCGGACGCTGAAGCTTTCTTT.